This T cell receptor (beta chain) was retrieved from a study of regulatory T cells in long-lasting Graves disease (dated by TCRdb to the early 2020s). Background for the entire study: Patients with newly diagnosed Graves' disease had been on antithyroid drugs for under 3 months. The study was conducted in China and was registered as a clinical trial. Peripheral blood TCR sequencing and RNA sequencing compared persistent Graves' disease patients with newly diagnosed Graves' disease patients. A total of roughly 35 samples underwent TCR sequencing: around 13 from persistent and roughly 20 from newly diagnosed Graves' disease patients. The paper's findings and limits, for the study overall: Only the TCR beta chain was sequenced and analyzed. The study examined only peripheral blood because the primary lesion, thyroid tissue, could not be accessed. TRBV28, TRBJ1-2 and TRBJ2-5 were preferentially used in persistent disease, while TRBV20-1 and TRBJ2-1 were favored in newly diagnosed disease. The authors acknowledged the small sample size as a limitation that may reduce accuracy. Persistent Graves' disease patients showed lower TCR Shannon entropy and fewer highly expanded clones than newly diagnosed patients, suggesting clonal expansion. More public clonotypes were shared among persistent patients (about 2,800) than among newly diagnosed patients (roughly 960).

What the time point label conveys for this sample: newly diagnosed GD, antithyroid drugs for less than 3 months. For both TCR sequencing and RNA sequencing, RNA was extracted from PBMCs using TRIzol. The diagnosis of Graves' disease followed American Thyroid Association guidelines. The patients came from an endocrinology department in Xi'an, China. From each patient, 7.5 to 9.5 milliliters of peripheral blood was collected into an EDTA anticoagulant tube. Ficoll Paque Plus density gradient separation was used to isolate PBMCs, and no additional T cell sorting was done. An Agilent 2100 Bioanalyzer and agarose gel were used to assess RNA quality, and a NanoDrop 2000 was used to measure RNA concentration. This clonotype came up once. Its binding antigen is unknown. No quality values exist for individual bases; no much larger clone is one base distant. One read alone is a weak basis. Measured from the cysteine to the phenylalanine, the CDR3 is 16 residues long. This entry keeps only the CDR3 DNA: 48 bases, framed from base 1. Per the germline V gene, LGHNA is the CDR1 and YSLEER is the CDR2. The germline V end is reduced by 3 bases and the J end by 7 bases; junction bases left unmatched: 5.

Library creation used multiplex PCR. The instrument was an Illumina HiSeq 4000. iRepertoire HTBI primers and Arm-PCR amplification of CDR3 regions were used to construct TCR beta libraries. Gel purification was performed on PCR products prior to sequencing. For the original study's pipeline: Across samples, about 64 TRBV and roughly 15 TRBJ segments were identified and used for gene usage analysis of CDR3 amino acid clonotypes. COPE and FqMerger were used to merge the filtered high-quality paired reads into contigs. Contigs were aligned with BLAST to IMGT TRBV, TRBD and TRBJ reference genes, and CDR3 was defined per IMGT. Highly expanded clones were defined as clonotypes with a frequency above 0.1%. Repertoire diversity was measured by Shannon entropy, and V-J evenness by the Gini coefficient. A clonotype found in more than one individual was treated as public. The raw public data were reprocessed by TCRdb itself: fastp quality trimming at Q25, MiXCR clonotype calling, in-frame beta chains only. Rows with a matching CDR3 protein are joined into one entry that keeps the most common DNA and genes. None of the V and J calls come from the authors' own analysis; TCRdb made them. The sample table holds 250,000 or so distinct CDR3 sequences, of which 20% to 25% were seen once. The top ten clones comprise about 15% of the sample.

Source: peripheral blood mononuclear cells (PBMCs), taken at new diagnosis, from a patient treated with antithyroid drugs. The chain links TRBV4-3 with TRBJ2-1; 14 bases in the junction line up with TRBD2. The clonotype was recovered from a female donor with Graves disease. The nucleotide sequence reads TGCGCCAGCAGCCACCGACTAGCGGGAGGGGCGAATGAGCAGTTCTTC. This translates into CASSHRLAGGANEQFF.